This T cell receptor (beta chain) originates from a study of siplizumab effects on memory and regulatory T cells. This clone is labeled as medium-sized. What it recognizes is unknown. Assays examined roughly 100,000 TCR templates per sample. Assay: immunoSEQ multiplex PCR; the TCRdb copy retains only in-frame clones and omits some. The repertoire holds about 13,000 clones, with about 40% as singletons. V dropped 4 bases and J dropped 2; count of bases not matched to a gene: 8. Germline V gives CDR1 SGHKS, CDR2 YYEKEE (reference sequence). The CDR3 spans 16 residues. Study-wide results and caveats: The drug siplizumab significantly decreased the alloreactive sequences that could be traced to unstimulated CD4+ memory cells.

Cells from the mixed lymphocyte reaction underwent coculture for under 7 days at 37 degrees C. What was sequenced was CFSE-low (dividing) CD8+ T cells sorted from an allogeneic mixed lymphocyte reaction. This receptor was identified in a human donor in good health; the cells came from an allogeneic mixed lymphocyte reaction. The chain couples TRBV5-5 to TRBJ1-4; TRBD1 agrees at 7 bases. CDR3: CASSATGDLTNEKLFF. DNA of the CDR3: TGTGCCAGCAGCGCCACAGGGGACCTCACTAATGAAAAACTGTTTTTT.